The entry below gives a single T cell receptor (beta chain) sequence along with its context. Clones were sequenced by immunoSEQ multiplex PCR, and TCRdb holds only the in-frame ones, with some missing. The sample shows some 630,000 clones, approximately 96% of them seen only once. The sample originates from a study of shared clonotypes between healthy human individuals. Germline assignment: CDR1 MNHEY and CDR2 SMNVEV (reference sequence). The length of the CDR3 is 14 residues. Germline trimming cut 2 bases from V and 5 bases from J; bases unmatched to any gene: 4. CD45RO-negative, CCR7-positively selected cells formed the naive CD8 fraction, excluding terminally differentiated effector memory CD45RA+ cells.

The sequence came from a woman in her 30s in good health. V is TRBV27 and J is TRBJ1-1; 8 positions agree with TRBD1. The sequencing sample was made of naive CD8+ T cells sorted from blood. As DNA, the CDR3 is TGTGCCAGCAGTTTAGCCAGGGGGCTTACTGAAGCTTTCTTT. As protein: CASSLARGLTEAFF.